This entry concerns a single T cell receptor (beta chain). Its cognate antigen is unknown. The data are from a study of OX40 agonist ivuxolimab in advanced cancers. Background on the study: Partial responses occurred in three patients (one hepatocellular carcinoma, two cutaneous melanoma).

This CDR3 is built from 13 residues. CDR1 and CDR2 (germline): SGHRS, YFSETQ. Germline trimming cut 4 bases from V and 4 bases from J; bases unmatched to any gene: 4. TCRdb's table, derived via immunoSEQ multiplex PCR, lists solely in-frame clones and lacks some. This sample yields about 69,000 clones, of which around four fifths are seen a single time; about 2.1% belongs to the top ten. Study-wide findings and caveats: Expanded clones tended on average to be more numerous among CD8+ T cells than CD4+. Researchers did not establish what antigens the expanded peripheral T cells target.

V usage is TRBV5-1 and J usage is TRBJ1-2; 7 bases agree with TRBD1. Sequencing was performed on CD4+ or CD8+ T cells sorted from blood, taken in a trial of the OX40 agonist ivuxolimab. The receptor was isolated from an adult with an advanced solid tumor such as melanoma, head and neck, liver or kidney cancer. CDR3 DNA sequence: TGCGCCAGCAGCCCGGACAGGAGCTATGGCTACACCTTC. Translating it yields CASSPDRSYGYTF.